This TCR beta chain appears in the sequencing data of a study of cytomegalovirus exposure and HLA in healthy donors. The PCR was carried out with 60 Vbeta primers and 13 Jbeta primers. Sequenced by immunoSEQ multiplex PCR; TCRdb stores in-frame clones only, minus some. The repertoire includes about 180,000 clones, roughly 83% of them detected once, and 1.2% sits in the top ten. V shed 7 bases and J shed 2 bases, with 10 bases lying between them. In germline, CDR1 is LNHDA, CDR2 SQIVND (reference sequence). This CDR3 comprises 13 residues. The receptor was derived from a boy between 2 and 10 years old in good health and CMV-seronegative. Sequencing used PBMCs. The chain employs TRBV19 and TRBJ2-3; D is perhaps TRBD1 (6 bases). This CDR3 reads CASKDSPTDTQYF. The CDR3 DNA sequence: TGTGCCAGTAAGGACAGCCCCACAGATACGCAGTATTTT.